This T cell receptor (beta chain) was found in a study of CD8 T cells in Susac syndrome. The authors reverse transcribed 0.5 to 1 ug RNA with random hexamers. Multiplex PCR with immunoSEQ amplified the TCR beta CDR3 across 54 Vbeta and 13 Jbeta. Using its own MiXCR run on the immunoSEQ multiplex PCR reads, TCRdb lists one record per CDR3 protein. The sample holds some 150,000 distinct CDR3 sequences, roughly 95% seen once. This CDR3 contains 13 residues. Trimming removed 4 bases from V and 6 bases from J; junction bases left unmatched: 5. The V gene's germline CDR1 is SNHLY and CDR2 FYNNEI. CD8+ and CD4+ T cells taken from blood had their TCR beta sequenced.

The gene calls are TRBV2 and TRBJ1-1; 7 nucleotides line up with TRBD1. Sequenced: CD4+ T cells from PBMCs. The clonotype comes from a human donor in good health. In nucleotides, the CDR3 is TGTGCCAGCAGTGCCCAGGGGGGCGCTGAAGCTTTCTTT. Translating gives CASSAQGGAEAFF.